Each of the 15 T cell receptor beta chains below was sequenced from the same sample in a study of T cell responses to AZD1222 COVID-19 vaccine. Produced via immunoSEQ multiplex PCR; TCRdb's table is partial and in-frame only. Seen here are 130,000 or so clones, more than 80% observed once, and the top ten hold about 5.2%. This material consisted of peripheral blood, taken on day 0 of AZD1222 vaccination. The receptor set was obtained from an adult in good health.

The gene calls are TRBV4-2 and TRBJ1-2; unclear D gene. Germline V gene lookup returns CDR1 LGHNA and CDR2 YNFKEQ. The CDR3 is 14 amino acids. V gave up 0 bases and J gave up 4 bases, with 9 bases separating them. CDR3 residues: CASSQEGSRYGYTF. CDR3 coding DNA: TGTGCCAGCAGCCAAGAGGGGTCTCGCTATGGCTACACCTTC.

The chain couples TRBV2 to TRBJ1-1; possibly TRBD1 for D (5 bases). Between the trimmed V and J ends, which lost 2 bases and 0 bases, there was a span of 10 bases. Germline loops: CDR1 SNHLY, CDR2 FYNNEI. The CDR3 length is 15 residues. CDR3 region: CASSETGHMNTEAFF. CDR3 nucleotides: TGTGCCAGCAGTGAAACCGGACACATGAACACTGAAGCTTTCTTT.

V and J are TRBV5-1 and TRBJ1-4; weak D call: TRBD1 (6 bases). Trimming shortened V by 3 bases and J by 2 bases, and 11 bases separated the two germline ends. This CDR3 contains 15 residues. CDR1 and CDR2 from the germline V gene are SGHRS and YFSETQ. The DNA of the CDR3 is TGCGCCAGCAGCTGGGGTGGGGGCACTAATGAAAAACTGTTTTTT. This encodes CASSWGGGTNEKLFF. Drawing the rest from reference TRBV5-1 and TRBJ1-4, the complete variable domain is KAGVTQTPRYLIKTRGQQVTLSCSPISGHRSVSWYQQTPGQGLQFLFEYFSETQRNKGNFPGRFSGRQFSNSRSEMNVSTLELGDSALYLCASSWGGGTNEKLFFGSGTQLSVL.

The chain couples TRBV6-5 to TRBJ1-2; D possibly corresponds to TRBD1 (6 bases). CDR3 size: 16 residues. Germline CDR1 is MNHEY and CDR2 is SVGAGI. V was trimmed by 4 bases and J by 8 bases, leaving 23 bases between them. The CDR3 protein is CASSSGSTGLGQGYTF. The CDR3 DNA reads TGTGCCAGCAGTTCCGGTTCGACAGGTCTGGGTCAGGGCTACACCTTC.

In nucleotides, the CDR3 is TGTGCCAGCAGCGCCGGGACCGGGGGCAATTCACCCCTCCACTTT. It encodes CASSAGTGGNSPLHF. The chain joins TRBV9 to TRBJ1-6, with D possibly matching TRBD1 (6 bases). This CDR3 contains 15 residues. V was cut by 3 bases and J by 7 bases, with 14 bases left in between. CDR1 and CDR2 from the germline V gene are SGDLS and YYNGEE.

The CDR3 loop reads CASSEPGLAGEDGDEQYF. CDR3 nucleotide sequence: TGCGCCAGCAGCGAACCGGGACTAGCGGGAGAGGACGGGGACGAGCAGTACTTC. The rearrangement joins TRBV4-1 to TRBJ2-7; TRBD2 matches at 14 bases. The CDR3 is made up of 18 amino acids. The junction had 14 bases not matched to a gene; V was cut back by 5 bases and J by 5 bases. CDR1 and CDR2 (germline): MGHRA, YSYEKL.

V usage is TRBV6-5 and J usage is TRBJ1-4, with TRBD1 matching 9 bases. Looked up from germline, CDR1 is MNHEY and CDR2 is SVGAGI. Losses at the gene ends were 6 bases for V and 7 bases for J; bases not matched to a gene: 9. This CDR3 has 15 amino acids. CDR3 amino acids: CASRTVSDRGEKLFF. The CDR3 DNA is TGTGCCAGCAGGACGGTCTCGGACAGGGGTGAAAAACTGTTTTTT.

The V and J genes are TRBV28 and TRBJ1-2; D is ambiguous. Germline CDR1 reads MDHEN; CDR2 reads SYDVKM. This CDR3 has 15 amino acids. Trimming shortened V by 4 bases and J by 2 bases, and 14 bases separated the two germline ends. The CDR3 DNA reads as TGTGCCAGCAGTTCCAACCGTGATCTAAACTATGGCTACACCTTC. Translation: CASSSNRDLNYGYTF.

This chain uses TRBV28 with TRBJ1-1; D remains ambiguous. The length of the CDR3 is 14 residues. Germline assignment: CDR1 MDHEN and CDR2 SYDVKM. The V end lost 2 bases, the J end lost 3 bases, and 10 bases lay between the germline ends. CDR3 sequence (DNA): TGTGCCAGCAGTTTAGTCAGGTCGGACACTGAAGCTTTCTTT. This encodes CASSLVRSDTEAFF.

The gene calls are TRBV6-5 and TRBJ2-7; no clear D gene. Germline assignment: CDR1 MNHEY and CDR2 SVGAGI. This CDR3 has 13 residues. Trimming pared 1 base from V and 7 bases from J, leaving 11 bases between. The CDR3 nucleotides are TGTGCCAGCAGTTACTTCACGGACGGTGAGCAGTACTTC. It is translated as CASSYFTDGEQYF.

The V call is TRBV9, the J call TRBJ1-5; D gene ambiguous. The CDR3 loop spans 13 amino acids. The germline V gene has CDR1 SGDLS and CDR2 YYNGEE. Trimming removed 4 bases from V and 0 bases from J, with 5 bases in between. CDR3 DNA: TGTGCCAGCAGCCCGGATAGCAATCAGCCCCAGCATTTT. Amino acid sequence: CASSPDSNQPQHF.

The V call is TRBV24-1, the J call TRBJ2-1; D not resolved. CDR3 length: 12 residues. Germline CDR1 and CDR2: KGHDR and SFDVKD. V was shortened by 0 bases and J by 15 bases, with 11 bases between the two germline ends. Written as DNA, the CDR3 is TGTGCCACCAGTGATTTGCATAGGGTCTGGTTCTTC. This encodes CATSDLHRVWFF.

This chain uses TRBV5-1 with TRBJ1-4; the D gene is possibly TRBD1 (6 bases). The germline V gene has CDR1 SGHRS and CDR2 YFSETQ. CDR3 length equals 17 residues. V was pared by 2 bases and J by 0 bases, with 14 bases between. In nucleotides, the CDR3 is TGCGCCAGCAGCTTCAGGGGAGGGGGAGCAACTAATGAAAAACTGTTTTTT. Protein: CASSFRGGGATNEKLFF.

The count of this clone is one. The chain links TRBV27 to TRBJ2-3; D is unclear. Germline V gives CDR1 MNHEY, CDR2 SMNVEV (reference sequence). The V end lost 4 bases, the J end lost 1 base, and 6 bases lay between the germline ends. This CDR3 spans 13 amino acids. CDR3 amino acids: CASSSGGTDTQYF. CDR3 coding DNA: TGTGCCAGCAGTTCAGGCGGCACAGATACGCAGTATTTT.

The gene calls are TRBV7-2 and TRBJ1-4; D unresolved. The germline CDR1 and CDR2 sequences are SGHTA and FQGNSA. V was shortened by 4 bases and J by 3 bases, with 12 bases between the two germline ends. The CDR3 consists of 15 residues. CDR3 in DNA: TGTGCCAGCAGCTCTAGACTAGGAGCTAATGAAAAACTGTTTTTT. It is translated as CASSSRLGANEKLFF.